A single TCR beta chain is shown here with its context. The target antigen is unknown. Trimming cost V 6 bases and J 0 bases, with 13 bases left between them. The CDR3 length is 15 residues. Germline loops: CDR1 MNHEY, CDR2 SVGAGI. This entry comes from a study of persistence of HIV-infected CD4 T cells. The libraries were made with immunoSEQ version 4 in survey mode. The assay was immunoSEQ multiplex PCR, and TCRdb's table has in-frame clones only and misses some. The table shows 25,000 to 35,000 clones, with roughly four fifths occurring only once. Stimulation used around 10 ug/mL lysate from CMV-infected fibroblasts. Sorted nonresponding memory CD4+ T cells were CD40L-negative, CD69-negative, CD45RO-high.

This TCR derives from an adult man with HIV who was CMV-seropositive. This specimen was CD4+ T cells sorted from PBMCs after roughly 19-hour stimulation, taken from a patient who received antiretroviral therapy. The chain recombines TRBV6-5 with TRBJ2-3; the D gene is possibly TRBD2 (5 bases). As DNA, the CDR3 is TGTGCCAGCAGCCGGGATACAGCCAGCACAGATACGCAGTATTTT. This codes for CASSRDTASTDTQYF.